This T cell receptor beta chain was sequenced for a study of spatial heterogeneity in lung cancer. Overall study context: Among detected sequences, beta-chain ones consistently exceeded alpha-chain ones in number. Whole-study results and caveats: The number of expanded tumor alpha and beta chains correlated with mutation number.

Germline CDR1 reads SGHTA; CDR2 reads FQGNSA. V was shortened by 3 bases and J by 4 bases, with 11 bases between the two germline ends. This CDR3 contains 14 residues. The time point denotes: sample taken at primary tumor resection. Donors were about 70 untreated early-stage non-small cell lung cancer patients. The input material, whole RNA from tumor, nontumor lung or frozen PBMC, was sequenced unsorted. The table lists this clonotype with many counts. Antigen specificity is unknown. This beta chain turned up in a library designed for alpha chains; as an off-target read, its abundance says little. TCRdb re-analysed the 5' RACE reads in MiXCR, keeping a single row per CDR3 protein. The sample holds about 13,000 distinct CDR3 sequences, approximately 5.6% seen once.

This specimen was lung tumor tissue, taken at surgery. The chain combines TRBV7-2 with TRBJ2-3, with D unclear. The sequence came from a female donor with early-stage non-small cell lung cancer. CDR3 region: CASSLGYVADTQYF. For the CDR3, the DNA is TGTGCCAGCAGCTTGGGCTACGTGGCAGATACGCAGTATTTT.